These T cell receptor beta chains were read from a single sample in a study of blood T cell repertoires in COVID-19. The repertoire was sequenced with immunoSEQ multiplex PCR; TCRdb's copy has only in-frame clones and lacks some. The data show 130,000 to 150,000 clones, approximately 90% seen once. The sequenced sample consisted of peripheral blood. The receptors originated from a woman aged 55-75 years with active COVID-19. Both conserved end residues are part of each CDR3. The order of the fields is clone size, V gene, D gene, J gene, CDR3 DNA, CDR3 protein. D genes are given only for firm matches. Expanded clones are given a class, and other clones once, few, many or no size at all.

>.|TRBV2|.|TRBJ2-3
TGTGCCAGCAGCCGAGACTACCTGACTATCACAGATACGCAGTATTTT
CASSRDYLTITDTQYF
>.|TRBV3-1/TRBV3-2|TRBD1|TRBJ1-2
TGTGCCAGCAGCACCGAGACAGGGAACGGCTACACCTTC
CASSTETGNGYTF
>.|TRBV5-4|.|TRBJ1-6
TGTGCCAGCAGCTCACAGGGCTCAAATTCACCCCTCCACTTT
CASSSQGSNSPLHF
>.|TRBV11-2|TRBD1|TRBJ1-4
TGTGCCAGCAGCTTAGGCGACAGGGGTCGTCTGTTTTTT
CASSLGDRGRLFF
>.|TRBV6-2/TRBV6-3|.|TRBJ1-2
TGTGCCAGCAGTTACATCGACCGGGGATCCGGCTACACCTTC
CASSYIDRGSGYTF
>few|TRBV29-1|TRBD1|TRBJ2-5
TGCAGCGTTGGACAGGGGACCTACCAAGAGACCCAGTACTTC
CSVGQGTYQETQYF
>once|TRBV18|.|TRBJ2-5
TGTGCCAGCCATCAGGGGAGGGAGGAGACCCAGTACTTC
CASHQGREETQYF
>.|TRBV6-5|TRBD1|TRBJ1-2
TGTGCCAGCAACCCGACAGGGGGCGCGGACTATGGCTACACCTTC
CASNPTGGADYGYTF
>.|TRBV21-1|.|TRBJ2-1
TGTGCCAGGGAGGTTGCAAGCGTTCCCCCCTACAATGAGCAGTTCTTC
CAREVASVPPYNEQFF
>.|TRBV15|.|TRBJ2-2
TGTGCCACCAGCAGGCCGACTAGTAAATCTACCGGGGAGCTGTTTTTT
CATSRPTSKSTGELFF
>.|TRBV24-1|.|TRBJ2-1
TGTGCCACCAGTGATTCCGGAGGACAGATAAACAATGAGCAGTTCTTC
CATSDSGGQINNEQFF
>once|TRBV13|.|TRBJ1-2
TGTGCCAGCAGCTCGACAGCCGGGGGGACCTATGGCTACACCTTC
CASSSTAGGTYGYTF
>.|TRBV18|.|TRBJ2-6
TGTGCCAGCTCACCACCGGGAGCTCCCTCTGGGGCCAACGTCCTGACTTTC
CASSPPGAPSGANVLTF
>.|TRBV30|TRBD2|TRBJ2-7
TGTGCCTGGGGACTAGTCCCGGGGCAGTACTTC
CAWGLVPGQYF
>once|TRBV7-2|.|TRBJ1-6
TGTGCCAGCAGCTTAGGGTCGGGAAATTCACCCCTCCACTTT
CASSLGSGNSPLHF
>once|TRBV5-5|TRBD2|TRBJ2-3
TGTGCCAGCAGCTTGGGGAATAGCGGGAGCACAGATACGCAGTATTTT
CASSLGNSGSTDTQYF
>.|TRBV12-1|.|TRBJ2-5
TGTGCCAGCAGCTTTGCTGTATGTCCGGGAGGATCCCAAGAGACCCAGTACTTC
CASSFAVCPGGSQETQYF
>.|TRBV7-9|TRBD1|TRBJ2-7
TGTGCCAGCAGCTCCCGGGACACAGGGGGAAGGCACGAGCAGTACTTC
CASSSRDTGGRHEQYF
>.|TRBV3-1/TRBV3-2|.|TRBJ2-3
TGTGCCAGCAGCCAAGTAACGGGAACAGATACGCAGTATTTT
CASSQVTGTDTQYF
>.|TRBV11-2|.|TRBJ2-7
TGTGCCAGCATTGGGCAGGGCGTAAACGAGCAGTACTTC
CASIGQGVNEQYF
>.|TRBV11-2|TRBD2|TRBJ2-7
TGTGCCAGCAGCTTAGAGGGGACACCGGGACTAGCGGGAGGGTTCGAGCAGTACTTC
CASSLEGTPGLAGGFEQYF
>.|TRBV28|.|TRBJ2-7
TGTGCCAGCAGTTTATTAAGAGCCGATTACGAGCAGTACTTC
CASSLLRADYEQYF
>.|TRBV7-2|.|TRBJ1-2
TGTGCCAGCAGCTTAGGAGGGTTCTCGGCATATGGCTACACCTTC
CASSLGGFSAYGYTF
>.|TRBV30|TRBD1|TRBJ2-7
TGTGCCTGGAGTGTACAGGGGGCCTACGAGCAGTACTTC
CAWSVQGAYEQYF
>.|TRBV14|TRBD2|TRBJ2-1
TGTGCCAGCAGCCAAGAGGGACTAGCGGGCGATGAGCAGTTCTTC
CASSQEGLAGDEQFF
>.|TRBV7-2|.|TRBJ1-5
TGTGCCAGCAGCTTAGACCAACAGGCCCAGCATTTT
CASSLDQQAQHF
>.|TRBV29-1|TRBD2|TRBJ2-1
TGCAGCGTCCAAGGACTAGCGTCGGATGAGCAGTTCTTC
CSVQGLASDEQFF
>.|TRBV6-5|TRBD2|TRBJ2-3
TGTGCCACCGCGAGCGCGGGAGGCACAGATACGCAGTATTTT
CATASAGGTDTQYF
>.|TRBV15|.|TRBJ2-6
TGTGCCACCAGCGCACAAACGGGCTCTGGGGCCAACGTCCTGACTTTC
CATSAQTGSGANVLTF
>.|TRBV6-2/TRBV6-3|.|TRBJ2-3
TGTGCCAGCAGCCACAATCGGGGGGATACGCAGTATTTT
CASSHNRGDTQYF
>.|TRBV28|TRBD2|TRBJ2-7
TGTGCCAGCAGTCCAACGGGACTAGCGGGACTCGAGCAGTACTTC
CASSPTGLAGLEQYF
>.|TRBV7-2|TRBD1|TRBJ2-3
TGTGCCAGCAGCCGCACAGGGGCCACGCAGTATTTT
CASSRTGATQYF
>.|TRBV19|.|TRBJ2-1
TGTGCCAGTAGTATTATAGCTGTGGTCCACAATGAGCAGTTCTTC
CASSIIAVVHNEQFF
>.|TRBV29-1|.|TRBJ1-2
TGCAGCGTTGAAGAGGTGGAGGGCGGCTATGGCTACACCTTC
CSVEEVEGGYGYTF
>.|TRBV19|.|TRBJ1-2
TGTGCCAGTAGTGAAGAGGGTTACGGCTATGGCTACACCTTC
CASSEEGYGYGYTF
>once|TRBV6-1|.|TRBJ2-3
TGTGCCAGCAGTGAATCCAGGGGTTTGGATACGCAGTATTTT
CASSESRGLDTQYF
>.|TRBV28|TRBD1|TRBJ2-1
TGTGCCAGCAGCCTTCGGGGCAGGGGGCGATCCTTCTTC
CASSLRGRGRSFF
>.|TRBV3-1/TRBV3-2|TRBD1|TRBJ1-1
TGTGCCAGCAGCCCCAGATCAACCAGGGGGCTGGCTGAAGCTTTCTTT
CASSPRSTRGLAEAFF
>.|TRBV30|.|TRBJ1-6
TGTGCCTGGACCCCCTCCGTTCAGGTACCCCTCCACTTT
CAWTPSVQVPLHF
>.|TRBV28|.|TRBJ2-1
TGTGCCAGCAGTCCGAGGATCAGCTCCTACAATGAGCAGTTCTTC
CASSPRISSYNEQFF
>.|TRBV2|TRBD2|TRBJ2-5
TGTGCCACCGGACTAGCGGCAGGGACCCAGTACTTC
CATGLAAGTQYF
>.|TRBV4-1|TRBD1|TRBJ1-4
TGCGCCAGCAGCCAATTCGGGACAGGGGGCAGTGGCGCTAATGAAAAACTGTTTTTT
CASSQFGTGGSGANEKLFF
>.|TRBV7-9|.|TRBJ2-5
TGTGCCAGCAGCCGGGACACCCAAGAGACCCAGTACTTC
CASSRDTQETQYF
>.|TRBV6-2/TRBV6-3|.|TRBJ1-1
TGTGCCAGCAGTTACTTTGGGGGGTCGCAGGGAAGGAGGAATCGGGCTGAAGCTTTCTTT
CASSYFGGSQGRRNRAEAFF
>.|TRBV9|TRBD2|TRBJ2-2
TGTGCCAGCAGCGTAGGCGGGAGCGTATCCGGGGAGCTGTTTTTT
CASSVGGSVSGELFF
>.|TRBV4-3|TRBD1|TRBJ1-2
TGCGCCAGCAGCCAAGTGTCAGGGGGCCTTCGGGATGGCTACACCTTC
CASSQVSGGLRDGYTF
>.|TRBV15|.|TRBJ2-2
TGTGCCACCAGCAACTCCAATCCCGGGGAGCTGTTTTTT
CATSNSNPGELFF
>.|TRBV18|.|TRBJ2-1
TGTGCCAGCTCACTAGGAGGGAGCTCCTACAATGAGCAGTTCTTC
CASSLGGSSYNEQFF
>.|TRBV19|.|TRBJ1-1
TGTGCCAGTAGGTTTGCGGAGGGTACAGCTTTCTTT
CASRFAEGTAFF
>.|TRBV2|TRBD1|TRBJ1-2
TGTGCCAGCAGTGCCACGACAGGGGGAGGCTACACCTTC
CASSATTGGGYTF
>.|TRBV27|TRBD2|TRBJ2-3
TGTGCCAGCAGTTTATTCCCCGGGACTAGCTCCAACACACCAGATACGCAGTATTTT
CASSLFPGTSSNTPDTQYF
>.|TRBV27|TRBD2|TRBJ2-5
TGTGCCAGCAGTCCCCTAGCGGGAGGAGAGACCCAGTACTTC
CASSPLAGGETQYF